This T cell receptor (beta chain) was recorded in a study of shared clonotypes between healthy human individuals. Notes on the study in general: Since donors were few, the genetic and exposure-history diversity represented was limited. Sequencing depth was a factor that was expected to affect clonotype sharing among donors.

The CDR3 sequence is 14 residues long. Per the germline V gene, CDR1 is GTSNPN and CDR2 is SVGIG (reference sequence). Trimming removed 2 bases from V and 4 bases from J; junction bases left unmatched: 4. This table comes from immunoSEQ multiplex PCR, and its TCRdb copy is limited to in-frame clones, with some not included. This table has 2 million or so clones, 95% appearing once. In regard to this clone: Its cognate antigen is unknown. This may arise from a read error, as a much more abundant clone is one base away. In this CDR3 the conserved last residue, phenylalanine or tryptophan, is missing, so a read error is likely.

Material for sequencing was naive CD4+ T cells sorted from blood. Subset: CD45RA+ positively selected. This TCR came from a man between 18 and 29 years old in good health. The chain couples TRBV30 to TRBJ1-2, with 10 bases matching TRBD1. The CDR3 DNA is TGTGCCTGGAGTCGGGGACAGGGGTCCTATGGCTACACCCTC. This encodes CAWSRGQGSYGYTL.